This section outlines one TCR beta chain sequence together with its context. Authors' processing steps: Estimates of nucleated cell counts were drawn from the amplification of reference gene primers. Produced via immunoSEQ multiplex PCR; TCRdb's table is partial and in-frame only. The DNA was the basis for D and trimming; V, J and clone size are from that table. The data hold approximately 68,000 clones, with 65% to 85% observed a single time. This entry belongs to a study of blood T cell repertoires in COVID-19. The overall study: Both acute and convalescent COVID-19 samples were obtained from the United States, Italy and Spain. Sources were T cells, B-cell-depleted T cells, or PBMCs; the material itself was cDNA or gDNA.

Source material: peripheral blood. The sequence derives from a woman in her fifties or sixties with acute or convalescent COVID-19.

This chain's CDR3 is CASSFTGFEKLFF. The CDR3, as DNA: TGTGCCAGCAGTTTCACAGGGTTTGAAAAACTGTTTTTT. V gene TRBV12-3 or TRBV12-4 combines with J gene TRBJ1-4; maybe TRBD1 (6 bases). Trimming left V 3 bases short and J 7 bases short, with 9 bases between. The CDR3 contains 13 residues.